This TCR beta chain was identified during a study of T cells in Graves' hyperthyroidism and ophthalmopathy. Exclusion of patients followed from uncontrolled infection, other autoimmune disease, pregnancy or lactation. General study results and limits: Ophthalmopathy could be told apart from stable hyperthyroidism with a 13 V-J model. Blood also carried most thyroid clonotypes expanded above 0.001. Ophthalmopathy got predicted by the model a median 6.5 months before its onset.

A few counts support this clonotype. Its antigen is as yet unknown. TCR beta CDR3 regions were amplified from RNA. Researchers ran a first-round RT-PCR on the TCR CDR3 using the HTBI primer set. One entry per CDR3 protein results from TCRdb running MiXCR on the multiplex PCR reads. This table has over 500,000 distinct CDR3 sequences, over 45% appearing once. V gave up 5 bases and J gave up 8 bases, with 15 bases separating them. CDR3 length equals 14 residues. The material sequenced was peripheral blood or thyroid tissue (not recorded which). This chain links TRBV12-3 or TRBV12-4 with TRBJ2-2; no clear D. This TCR came from an adult woman with Graves' disease, either hyperthyroidism or ophthalmopathy (not recorded which). This CDR3 reads CASSGPVPGGELFF. CDR3 in DNA: TGTGCCAGCAGTGGCCCGGTCCCCGGGGGGGAGCTGTTTTTT.